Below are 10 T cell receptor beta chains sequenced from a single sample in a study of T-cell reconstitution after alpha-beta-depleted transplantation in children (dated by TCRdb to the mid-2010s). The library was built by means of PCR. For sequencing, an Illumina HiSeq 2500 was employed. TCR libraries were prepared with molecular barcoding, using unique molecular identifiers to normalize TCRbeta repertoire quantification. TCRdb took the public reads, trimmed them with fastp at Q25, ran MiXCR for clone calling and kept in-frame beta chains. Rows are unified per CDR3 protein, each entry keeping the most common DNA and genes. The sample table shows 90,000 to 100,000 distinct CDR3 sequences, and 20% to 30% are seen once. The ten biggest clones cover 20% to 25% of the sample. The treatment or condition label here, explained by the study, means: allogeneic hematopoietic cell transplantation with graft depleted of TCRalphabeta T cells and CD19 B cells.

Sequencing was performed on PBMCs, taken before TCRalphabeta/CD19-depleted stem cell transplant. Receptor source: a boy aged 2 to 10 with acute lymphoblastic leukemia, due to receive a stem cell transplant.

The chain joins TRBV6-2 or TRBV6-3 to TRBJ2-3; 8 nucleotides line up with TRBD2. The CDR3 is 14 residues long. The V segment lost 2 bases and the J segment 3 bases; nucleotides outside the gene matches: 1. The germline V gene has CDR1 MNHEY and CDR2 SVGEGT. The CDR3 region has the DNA TGTGCCAGCAGTTACGAGCGGGAGACAGATACGCAGTATTTT. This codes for CASSYERETDTQYF.

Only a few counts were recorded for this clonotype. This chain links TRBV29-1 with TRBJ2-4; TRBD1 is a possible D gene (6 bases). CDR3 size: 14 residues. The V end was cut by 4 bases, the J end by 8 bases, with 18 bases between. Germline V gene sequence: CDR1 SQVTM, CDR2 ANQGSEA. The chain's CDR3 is CSVVKAGALDIQYF. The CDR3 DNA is TGCAGCGTTGTCAAGGCAGGGGCGTTGGACATTCAGTACTTC.

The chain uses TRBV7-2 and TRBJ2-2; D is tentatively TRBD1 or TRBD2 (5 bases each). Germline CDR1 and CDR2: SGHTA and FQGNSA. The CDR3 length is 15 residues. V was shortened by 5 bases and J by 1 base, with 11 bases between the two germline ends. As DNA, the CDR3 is TGTGCCAGCAGCCGACCGGGACGGAACACCGGGGAGCTGTTTTTT. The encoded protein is CASSRPGRNTGELFF.

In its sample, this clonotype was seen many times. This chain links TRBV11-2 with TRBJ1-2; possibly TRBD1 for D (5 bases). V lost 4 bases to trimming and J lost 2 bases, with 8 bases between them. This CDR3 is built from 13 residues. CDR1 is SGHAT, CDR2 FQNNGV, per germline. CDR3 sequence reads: CASSSDRNYGYTF. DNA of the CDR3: TGTGCCAGCAGCTCCGACAGAAACTATGGCTACACCTTC.

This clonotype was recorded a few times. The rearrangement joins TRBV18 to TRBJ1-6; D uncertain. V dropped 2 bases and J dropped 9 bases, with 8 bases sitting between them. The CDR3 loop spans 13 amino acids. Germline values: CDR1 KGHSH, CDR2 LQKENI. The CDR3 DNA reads TGTGCCAGCTCACCAGAGAGCGGTTCACCCCTCCACTTT. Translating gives CASSPESGSPLHF.

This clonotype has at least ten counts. The CDR3 DNA reads as TGTGCCAGCAGCTCCCAACCGGGAGCCACCTACGAGCAGTACTTC. This translates into CASSSQPGATYEQYF. The rearrangement links TRBV7-6 to TRBJ2-7, with a weak D call TRBD2 (6 bases). Germline values: CDR1 SGHVS, CDR2 FNYEAQ. The V end was cut by 4 bases, the J end by 2 bases, with 15 bases between. The length of the CDR3 is 15 residues.

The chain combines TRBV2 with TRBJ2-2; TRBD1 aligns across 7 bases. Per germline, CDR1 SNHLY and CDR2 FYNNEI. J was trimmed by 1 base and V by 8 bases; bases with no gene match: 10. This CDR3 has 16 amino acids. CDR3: CASWEIGTENTGELFF. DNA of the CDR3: TGTGCCAGCTGGGAAATCGGGACAGAGAACACCGGGGAGCTGTTTTTT.

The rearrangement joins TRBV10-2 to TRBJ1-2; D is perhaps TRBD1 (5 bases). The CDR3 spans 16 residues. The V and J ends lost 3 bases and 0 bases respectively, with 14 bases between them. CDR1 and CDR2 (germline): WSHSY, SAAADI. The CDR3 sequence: CASSEGGGLANYGYTF. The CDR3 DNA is TGCGCCAGCAGTGAAGGTGGGGGTTTAGCTAACTATGGCTACACCTTC.

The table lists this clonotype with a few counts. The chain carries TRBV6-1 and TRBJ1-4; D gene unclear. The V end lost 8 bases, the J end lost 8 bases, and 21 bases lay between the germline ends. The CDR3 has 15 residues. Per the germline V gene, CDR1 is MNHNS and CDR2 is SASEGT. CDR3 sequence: CASGQRSLTREKLFF. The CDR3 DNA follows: TGTGCCAGCGGCCAGCGATCTCTCACCAGGGAAAAACTGTTTTTT.

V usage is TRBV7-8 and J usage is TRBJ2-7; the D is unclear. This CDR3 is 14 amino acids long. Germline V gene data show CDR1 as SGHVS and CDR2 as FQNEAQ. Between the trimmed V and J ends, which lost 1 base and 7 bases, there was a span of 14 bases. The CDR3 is CASSLDFGLREQYF. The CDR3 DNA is TGTGCCAGCAGCTTAGACTTCGGCCTTCGAGAGCAGTACTTC.